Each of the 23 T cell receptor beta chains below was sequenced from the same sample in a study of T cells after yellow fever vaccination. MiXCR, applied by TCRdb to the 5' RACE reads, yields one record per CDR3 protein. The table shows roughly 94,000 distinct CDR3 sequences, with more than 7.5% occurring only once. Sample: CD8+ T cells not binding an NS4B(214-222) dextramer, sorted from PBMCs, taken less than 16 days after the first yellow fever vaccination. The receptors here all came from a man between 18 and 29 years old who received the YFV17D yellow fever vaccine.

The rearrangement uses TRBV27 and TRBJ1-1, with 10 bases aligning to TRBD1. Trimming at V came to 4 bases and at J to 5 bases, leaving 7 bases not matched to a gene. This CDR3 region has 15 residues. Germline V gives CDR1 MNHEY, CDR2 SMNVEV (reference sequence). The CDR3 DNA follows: TGTGCCAGCAGTTCACGGACAGGGGGAGGTACTGAAGCTTTCTTT. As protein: CASSSRTGGGTEAFF.

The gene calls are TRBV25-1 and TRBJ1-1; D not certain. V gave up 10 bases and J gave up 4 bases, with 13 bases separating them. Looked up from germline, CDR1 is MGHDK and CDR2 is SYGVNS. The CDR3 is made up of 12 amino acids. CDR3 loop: CATIGWATEAFF. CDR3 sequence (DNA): TGTGCCACCATCGGGTGGGCCACTGAAGCTTTCTTT.

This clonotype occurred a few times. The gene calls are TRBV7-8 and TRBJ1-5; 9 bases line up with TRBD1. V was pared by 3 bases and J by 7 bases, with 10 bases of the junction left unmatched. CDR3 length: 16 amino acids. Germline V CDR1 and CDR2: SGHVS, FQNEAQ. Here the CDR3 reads CASSFGTGLIQQPQHF. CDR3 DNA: TGTGCCAGCAGCTTTGGGACAGGGCTTATCCAGCAGCCCCAGCATTTT.

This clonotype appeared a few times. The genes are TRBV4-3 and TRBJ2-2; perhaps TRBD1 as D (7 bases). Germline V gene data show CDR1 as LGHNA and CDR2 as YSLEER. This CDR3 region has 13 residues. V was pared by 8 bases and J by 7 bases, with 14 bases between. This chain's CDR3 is CASEEGAGGELFF. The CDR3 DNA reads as TGCGCCAGCGAGGAGGGGGCCGGCGGGGAGCTGTTTTTT.

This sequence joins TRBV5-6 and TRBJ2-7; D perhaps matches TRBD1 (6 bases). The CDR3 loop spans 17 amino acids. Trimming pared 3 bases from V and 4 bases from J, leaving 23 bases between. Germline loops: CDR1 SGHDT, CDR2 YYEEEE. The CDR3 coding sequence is TGTGCCAGCAGCTCCTTTTTCGAGGGGGTGGTTCCTTACGAGCAGTACTTC. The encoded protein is CASSSFFEGVVPYEQYF.

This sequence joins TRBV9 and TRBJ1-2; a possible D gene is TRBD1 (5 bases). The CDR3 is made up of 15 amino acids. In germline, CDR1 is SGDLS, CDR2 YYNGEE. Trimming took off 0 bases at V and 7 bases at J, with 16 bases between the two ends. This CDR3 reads CASSVASTGDGGYTF. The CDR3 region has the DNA TGTGCCAGCAGCGTAGCCTCCACTGGGGACGGTGGCTACACCTTC. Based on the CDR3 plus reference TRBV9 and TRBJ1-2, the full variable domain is DSGVTQTPKHLITATGQRVTLRCSPRSGDLSVYWYQQSLDQGLQFLIQYYNGEERAKGNILERFSAQQFPDLHSELNLSSLELGDSALYFCASSVASTGDGGYTFGSGTRLTVV.

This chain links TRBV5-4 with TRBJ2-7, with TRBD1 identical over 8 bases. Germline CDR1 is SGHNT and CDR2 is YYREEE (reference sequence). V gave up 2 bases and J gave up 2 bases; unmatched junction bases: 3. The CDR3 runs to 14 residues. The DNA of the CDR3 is TGTGCCAGCAGCTTCCAGGGGGCCCCCTACGAGCAGTACTTC. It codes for CASSFQGAPYEQYF.

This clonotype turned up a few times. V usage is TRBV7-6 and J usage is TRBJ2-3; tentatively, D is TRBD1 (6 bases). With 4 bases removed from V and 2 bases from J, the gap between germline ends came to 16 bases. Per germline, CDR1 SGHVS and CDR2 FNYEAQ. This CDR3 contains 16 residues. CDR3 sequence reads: CASSSIGKGVTDTQYF. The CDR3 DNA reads TGTGCCAGCAGCTCCATCGGAAAGGGGGTCACAGATACGCAGTATTTT.

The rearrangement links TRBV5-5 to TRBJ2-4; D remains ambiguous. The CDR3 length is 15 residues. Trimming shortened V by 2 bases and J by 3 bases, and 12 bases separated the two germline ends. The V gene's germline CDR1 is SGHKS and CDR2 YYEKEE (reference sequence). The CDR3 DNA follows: TGTGCCAGCAGCTTCCTAGACACACGCAAAAACATTCAGTACTTC. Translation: CASSFLDTRKNIQYF.

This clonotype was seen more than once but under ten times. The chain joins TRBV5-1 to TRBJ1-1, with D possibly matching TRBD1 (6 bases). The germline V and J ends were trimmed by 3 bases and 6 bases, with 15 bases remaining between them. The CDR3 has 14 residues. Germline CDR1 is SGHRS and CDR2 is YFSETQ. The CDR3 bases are TGCGCCAGCAGCTCTACGACGGGGGGCCCTGAAGCTTTCTTT. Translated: CASSSTTGGPEAFF.

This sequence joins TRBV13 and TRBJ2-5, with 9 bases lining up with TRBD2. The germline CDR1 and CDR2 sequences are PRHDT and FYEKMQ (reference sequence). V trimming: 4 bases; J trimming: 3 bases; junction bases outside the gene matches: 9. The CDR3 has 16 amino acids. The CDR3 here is CASSSPTGLAEETQYF. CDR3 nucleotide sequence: TGTGCCAGCAGCTCCCCCACGGGACTAGCTGAAGAGACCCAGTACTTC. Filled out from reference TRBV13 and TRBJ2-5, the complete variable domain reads AAGVIQSPRHLIKEKRETATLKCYPIPRHDTVYWYQQGPGQDPQFLISFYEKMQSDKGSIPDRFSAQQFSDYHSELNMSSLELGDSALYFCASSSPTGLAEETQYFGPGTRLLVL.

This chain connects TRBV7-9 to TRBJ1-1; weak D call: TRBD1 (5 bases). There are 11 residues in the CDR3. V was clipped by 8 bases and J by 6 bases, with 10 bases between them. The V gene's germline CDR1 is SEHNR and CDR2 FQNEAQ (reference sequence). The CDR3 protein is CASWGYAEAFF. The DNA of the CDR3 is TGTGCCAGCTGGGGCTACGCTGAAGCTTTCTTT.

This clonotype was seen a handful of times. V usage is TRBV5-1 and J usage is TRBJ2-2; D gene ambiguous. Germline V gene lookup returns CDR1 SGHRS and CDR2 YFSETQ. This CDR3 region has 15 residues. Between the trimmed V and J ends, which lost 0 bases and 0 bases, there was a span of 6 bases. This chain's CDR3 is CASSLVQSNTGELFF. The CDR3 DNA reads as TGCGCCAGCAGCTTGGTACAATCGAACACCGGGGAGCTGTTTTTT.

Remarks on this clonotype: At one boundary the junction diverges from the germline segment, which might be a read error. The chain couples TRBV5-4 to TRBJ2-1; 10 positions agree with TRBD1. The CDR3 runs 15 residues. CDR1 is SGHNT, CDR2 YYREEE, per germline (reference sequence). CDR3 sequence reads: CASRLEKDRGLEQFF. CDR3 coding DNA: TGTGCCAGCAGATTGGAAAAAGACAGGGGGCTTGAGCAGTTCTTC.

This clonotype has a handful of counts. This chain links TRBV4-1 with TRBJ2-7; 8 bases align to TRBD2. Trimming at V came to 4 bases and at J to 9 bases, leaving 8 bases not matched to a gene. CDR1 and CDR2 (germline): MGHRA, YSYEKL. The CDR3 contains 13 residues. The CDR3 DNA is TGCGCCAGCAGCCCCGGGGGGGCCCTTGTGCAGTACTTC. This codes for CASSPGGALVQYF.

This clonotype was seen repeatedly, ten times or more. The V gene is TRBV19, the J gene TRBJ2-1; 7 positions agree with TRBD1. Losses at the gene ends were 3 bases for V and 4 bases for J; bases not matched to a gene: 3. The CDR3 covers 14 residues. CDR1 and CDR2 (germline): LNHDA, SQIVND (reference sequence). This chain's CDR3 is CASSIWDSYNEQFF. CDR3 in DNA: TGTGCCAGTAGTATCTGGGACAGTTACAATGAGCAGTTCTTC.

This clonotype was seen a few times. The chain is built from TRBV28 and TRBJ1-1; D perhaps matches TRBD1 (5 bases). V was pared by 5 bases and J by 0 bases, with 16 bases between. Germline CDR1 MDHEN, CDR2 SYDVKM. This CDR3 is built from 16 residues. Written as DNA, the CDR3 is TGTGCCAGCAGTCCCATAATGGGGGGGATGAACACTGAAGCTTTCTTT. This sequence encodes CASSPIMGGMNTEAFF.

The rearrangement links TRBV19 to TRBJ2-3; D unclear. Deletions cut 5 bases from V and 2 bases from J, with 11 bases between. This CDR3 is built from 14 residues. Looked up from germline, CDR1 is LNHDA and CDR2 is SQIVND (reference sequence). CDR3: CASSPLDSTDTQYF. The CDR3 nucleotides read TGTGCCAGTAGTCCCCTAGACTCCACAGATACGCAGTATTTT.

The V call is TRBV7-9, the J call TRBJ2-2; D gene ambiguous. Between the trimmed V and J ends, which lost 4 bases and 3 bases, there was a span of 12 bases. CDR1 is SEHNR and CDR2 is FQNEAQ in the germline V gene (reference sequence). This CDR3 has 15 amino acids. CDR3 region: CASSSPRGDTGELFF. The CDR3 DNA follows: TGTGCCAGCAGCTCCCCCCGAGGCGACACCGGGGAGCTGTTTTTT.

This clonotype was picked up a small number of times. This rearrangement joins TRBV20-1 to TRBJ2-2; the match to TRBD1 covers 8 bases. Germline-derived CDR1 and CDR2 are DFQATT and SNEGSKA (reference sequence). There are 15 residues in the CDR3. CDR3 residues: CSVNSGGAGTGELFF. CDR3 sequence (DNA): TGCAGCGTGAACTCAGGGGGCGCGGGGACCGGGGAGCTGTTTTTT.

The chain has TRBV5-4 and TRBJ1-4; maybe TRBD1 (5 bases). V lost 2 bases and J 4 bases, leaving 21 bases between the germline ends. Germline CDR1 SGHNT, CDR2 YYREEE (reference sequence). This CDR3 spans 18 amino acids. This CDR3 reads CASSFRGDQGFHNEKLFF. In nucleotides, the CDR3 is TGTGCCAGCAGCTTCCGGGGGGACCAGGGCTTTCATAATGAAAAACTGTTTTTT.

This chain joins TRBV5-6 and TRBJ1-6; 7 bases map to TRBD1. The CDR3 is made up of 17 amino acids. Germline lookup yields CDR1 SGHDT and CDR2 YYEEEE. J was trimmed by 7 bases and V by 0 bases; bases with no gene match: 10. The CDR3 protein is CASSLVLRDSQNSPLHF. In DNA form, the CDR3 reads TGTGCCAGCAGCTTGGTTTTGAGGGACAGCCAAAATTCACCCCTCCACTTT.

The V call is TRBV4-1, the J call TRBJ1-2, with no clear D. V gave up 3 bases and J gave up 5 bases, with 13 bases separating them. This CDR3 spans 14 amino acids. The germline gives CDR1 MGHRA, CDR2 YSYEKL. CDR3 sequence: CASSHPTPVYGYTF. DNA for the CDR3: TGCGCCAGCAGCCACCCAACCCCAGTTTATGGCTACACCTTC.